These T cell receptor beta chains were read from a single sample in a study of blood T cell repertoires in COVID-19. Assay: immunoSEQ multiplex PCR; the TCRdb copy retains only in-frame clones and omits some. The data show roughly 190,000 clones, with 80% to 95% seen just once and 0.5% to 0.65% held by the top ten. Sequenced input: peripheral blood. All receptors derive from a man aged 50 or older with acute or convalescent COVID-19. The CDR3 runs from the conserved cysteine through the conserved F or W. A D gene is named only where the DNA matches it firmly. Clone size is not always given. Where it is, it says once, few, many or a class for expanded clones.

j_gene,d_gene,v_gene,len,abundance,CDR3aa,CDR3nt
TRBJ1-4,-,TRBV30,17,-,CAWSLLVRAGHNEKLFF,TGTGCCTGGAGTCTGCTAGTACGGGCAGGGCACAATGAAAAACTGTTTTTT
TRBJ1-5,-,TRBV19,15,-,CATAHWRQINQPQHF,TGTGCCACCGCGCACTGGCGGCAGATCAATCAGCCCCAGCATTTT
TRBJ2-2,TRBD2,TRBV11-2,17,-,CASSLEASGGAAGELFF,TGTGCCAGCAGCTTAGAGGCTAGCGGGGGGGCCGCCGGGGAGCTGTTTTTT
TRBJ1-4,-,TRBV6-5,15,-,CASTRSWTPNEKLFF,TGTGCCAGCACCCGAAGCTGGACACCTAATGAAAAACTGTTTTTT
TRBJ2-7,TRBD2,TRBV20-1,15,-,CSASKSSGSSDEQYF,TGCAGTGCTAGTAAGTCTAGCGGGTCCTCCGACGAGCAGTACTTC
TRBJ1-4,-,TRBV19,14,-,CASRPRGSNEKLFF,TGTGCCAGTAGACCTCGGGGATCTAATGAAAAACTGTTTTTT
TRBJ2-5,-,TRBV5-3,11,-,CASPRGETQYF,TGTGCCAGTCCCCGAGGAGAGACCCAGTACTTC
TRBJ2-3,TRBD1,TRBV19,15,once,CASSVGQARTDTQYF,TGTGCCAGTAGTGTTGGACAGGCGAGGACAGATACGCAGTATTTT
TRBJ1-2,TRBD1,TRBV6-1,13,-,CASSETDRAGYTF,TGTGCCAGCAGTGAAACCGACAGGGCTGGCTACACCTTC
TRBJ2-1,TRBD2,TRBV2,16,-,CASSLLAGGSYNEQFF,TGTGCCAGCAGTTTACTAGCGGGAGGCTCCTACAATGAGCAGTTCTTC
TRBJ2-2,-,TRBV10-3,13,-,CAIRDNDTGELFF,TGTGCCATCAGGGACAATGACACCGGGGAGCTGTTTTTT
TRBJ2-7,TRBD2,TRBV7-2,14,-,CASSTSGRSYEQYF,TGTGCCAGCTCTACTAGCGGGAGATCTTACGAGCAGTACTTC
TRBJ1-6,-,TRBV25-1,18,-,CASSESSRRGYYDSPLHF,TGTGCCAGCAGTGAATCGTCCAGGAGGGGATACTACGATTCACCCCTCCACTTT
TRBJ1-2,TRBD1,TRBV2,15,-,CASSEAQGQVRGYTF,TGTGCCAGCAGTGAAGCACAGGGACAGGTTCGCGGCTACACCTTC
TRBJ2-1,TRBD2,TRBV27,16,-,CASRLAGGVYGNEQFF,TGTGCCAGCAGACTAGCGGGAGGGGTTTACGGCAATGAGCAGTTCTTC
TRBJ2-7,TRBD1,TRBV27,16,-,CASSFRHGQGIYEQYF,TGTGCCAGCAGTTTCCGCCATGGACAGGGCATCTACGAGCAGTACTTC
TRBJ2-5,-,TRBV6-6,14,-,CASSWTALQETQYF,TGTGCCAGCAGTTGGACAGCCCTCCAAGAGACCCAGTACTTC
TRBJ2-2,TRBD1,TRBV12-5,15,once,CASGKRTGFTGELFF,TGTGCTAGTGGAAAGAGGACAGGGTTTACCGGGGAGCTGTTTTTT
TRBJ1-2,TRBD1,TRBV5-1,14,-,CASTRGQREDGYTF,TGCGCCAGCACCCGGGGACAGAGGGAGGATGGCTACACCTTC
TRBJ2-1,TRBD2,TRBV7-9,17,few,CASSSRLAGGPNNEQFF,TGTGCCAGCAGCTCCAGACTAGCGGGAGGGCCTAACAATGAGCAGTTCTTC
TRBJ2-2,-,TRBV11-2,16,-,CASSLRFMSNTGELFF,TGTGCCAGCAGCCTCAGGTTCATGTCGAACACCGGGGAGCTGTTTTTT
TRBJ1-4,-,TRBV10-3,13,-,CAISEASEGKLFF,TGTGCCATCAGTGAAGCGTCTGAGGGAAAACTGTTTTTT
TRBJ2-3,-,TRBV28,14,-,CASSRQGLSDTQYF,TGTGCCAGCAGTAGACAGGGACTTTCAGATACGCAGTATTTT
TRBJ1-1,TRBD1,TRBV10-3,14,few,CAIRPGTGDTEAFF,TGTGCCATCAGGCCCGGGACAGGGGACACTGAAGCTTTCTTT
TRBJ2-1,TRBD2,TRBV28,16,-,CASSSPTAGFANEQFF,TGTGCCAGCAGTTCCCCAACAGCGGGGTTTGCAAATGAGCAGTTCTTC
TRBJ1-2,TRBD1,TRBV27,13,-,CASSTGGVYGYTF,TGTGCCAGCAGTACAGGGGGCGTCTATGGCTACACCTTC
TRBJ2-7,-,TRBV12-3/TRBV12-4,12,-,CASRFIPGEQYF,TGTGCCAGCAGGTTTATTCCAGGGGAGCAGTACTTC
TRBJ1-4,TRBD1,TRBV18,12,-,CASSPSGTELFF,TGTGCCAGCTCACCATCCGGGACAGAACTGTTTTTT
TRBJ1-1,TRBD1,TRBV11-1,16,-,CASSTKPGQKNTEAFF,TGTGCCAGCAGCACGAAACCGGGACAGAAGAACACTGAAGCTTTCTTT
TRBJ1-3,-,TRBV27,14,-,CASSLSLSGNTIYF,TGTGCCAGCAGTTTATCTCTCTCTGGAAACACCATATATTTT
TRBJ1-2,-,TRBV9,14,few,CASSVGVGPRGYTF,TGTGCCAGCAGCGTAGGGGTGGGGCCTCGGGGCTACACCTTC
TRBJ2-4,TRBD1,TRBV28,17,-,CASSLSGQTIAKNIQYF,TGTGCCAGCAGTTTGTCGGGACAGACAATAGCCAAAAACATTCAGTACTTC
TRBJ1-2,-,TRBV2,19,-,CASSARGGGGTLANYGYTF,TGTGCCAGCAGTGCTCGGGGGGGCGGAGGGACCTTAGCTAACTATGGCTACACCTTC